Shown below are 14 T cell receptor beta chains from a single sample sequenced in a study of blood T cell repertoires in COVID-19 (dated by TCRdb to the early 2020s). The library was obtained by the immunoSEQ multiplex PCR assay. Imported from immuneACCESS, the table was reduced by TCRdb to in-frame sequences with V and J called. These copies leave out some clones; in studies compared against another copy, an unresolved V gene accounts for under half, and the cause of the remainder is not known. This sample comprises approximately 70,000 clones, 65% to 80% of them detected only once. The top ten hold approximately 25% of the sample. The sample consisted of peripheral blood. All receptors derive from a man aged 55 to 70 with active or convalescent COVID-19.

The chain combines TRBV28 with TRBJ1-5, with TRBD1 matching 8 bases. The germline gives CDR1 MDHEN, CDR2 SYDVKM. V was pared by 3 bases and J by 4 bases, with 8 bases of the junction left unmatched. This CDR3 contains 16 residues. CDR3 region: CASSFYGTGLNQPQHF. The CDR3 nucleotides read TGTGCCAGCAGTTTTTACGGGACAGGTTTGAATCAGCCCCAGCATTTT. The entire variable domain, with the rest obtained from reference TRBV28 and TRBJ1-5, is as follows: DVKVTQSSRYLVKRTGEKVFLECVQDMDHENMFWYRQDPGLGLRLIYFSYDVKMKEKGDIPEGYSVSREKKERFSLILESASTNQTSMYLCASSFYGTGLNQPQHFGDGTRLSIL.

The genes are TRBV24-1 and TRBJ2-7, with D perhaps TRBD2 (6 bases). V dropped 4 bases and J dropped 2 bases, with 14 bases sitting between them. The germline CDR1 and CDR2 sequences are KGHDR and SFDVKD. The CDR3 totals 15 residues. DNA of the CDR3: TGTGCCACCAGTGACCCTGGGACTGCTACCTACGAGCAGTACTTC. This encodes CATSDPGTATYEQYF.

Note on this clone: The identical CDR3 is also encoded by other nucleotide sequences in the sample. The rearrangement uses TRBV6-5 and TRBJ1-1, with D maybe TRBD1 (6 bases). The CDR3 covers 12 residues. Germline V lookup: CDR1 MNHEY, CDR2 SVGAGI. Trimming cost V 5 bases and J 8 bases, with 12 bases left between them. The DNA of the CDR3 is TGTGCCAGCAGTCCCGGGGGGACAGAAGCTTTCTTT. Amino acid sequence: CASSPGGTEAFF.

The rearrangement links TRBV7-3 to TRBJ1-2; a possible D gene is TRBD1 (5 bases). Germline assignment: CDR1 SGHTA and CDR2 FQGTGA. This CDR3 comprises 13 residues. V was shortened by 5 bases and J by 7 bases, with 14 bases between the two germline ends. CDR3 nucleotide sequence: TGTGCCAGCAGCCCACAGGATCAAGGTGGCTACACCTTC. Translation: CASSPQDQGGYTF.

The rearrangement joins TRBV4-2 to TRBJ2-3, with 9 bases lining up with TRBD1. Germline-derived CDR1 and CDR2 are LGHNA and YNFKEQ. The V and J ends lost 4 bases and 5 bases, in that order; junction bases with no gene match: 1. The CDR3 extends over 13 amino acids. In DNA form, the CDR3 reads TGTGCCAGCAGCCCGGACAGGGGAGATACGCAGTATTTT. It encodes CASSPDRGDTQYF.

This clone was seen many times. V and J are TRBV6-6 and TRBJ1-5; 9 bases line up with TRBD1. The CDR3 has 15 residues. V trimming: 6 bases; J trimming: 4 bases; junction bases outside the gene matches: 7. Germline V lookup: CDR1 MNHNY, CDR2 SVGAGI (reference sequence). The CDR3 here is CASSYGTGNNQPQHF. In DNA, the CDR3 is TGTGCCAGCAGCTACGGGACAGGGAATAATCAGCCCCAGCATTTT.

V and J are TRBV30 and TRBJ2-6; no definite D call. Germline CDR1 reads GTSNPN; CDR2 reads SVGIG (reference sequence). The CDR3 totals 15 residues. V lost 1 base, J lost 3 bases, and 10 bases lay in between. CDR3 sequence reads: CAWSGVRSGANVLTF. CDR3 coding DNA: TGTGCCTGGAGTGGGGTTAGGAGTGGGGCCAACGTCCTGACTTTC.

CDR3 region: CASSLMGGGNFNEQFF. CDR3 in DNA: TGTGCCAGCAGCTTAATGGGCGGGGGGAACTTCAATGAGCAGTTCTTC. The V gene is TRBV7-9, the J gene TRBJ2-1, with 8 bases identical to TRBD2. V shed 2 bases and J 6 bases; nucleotides not matched to a gene: 9. The CDR3 length is 16 residues. Germline CDR1 SEHNR, CDR2 FQNEAQ (reference sequence).

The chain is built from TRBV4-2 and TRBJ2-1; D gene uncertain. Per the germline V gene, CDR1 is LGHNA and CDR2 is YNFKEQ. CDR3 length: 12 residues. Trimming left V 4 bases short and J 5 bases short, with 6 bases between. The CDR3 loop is CASSPADNEQFF. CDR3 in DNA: TGTGCCAGCAGCCCCGCGGACAATGAGCAGTTCTTC.

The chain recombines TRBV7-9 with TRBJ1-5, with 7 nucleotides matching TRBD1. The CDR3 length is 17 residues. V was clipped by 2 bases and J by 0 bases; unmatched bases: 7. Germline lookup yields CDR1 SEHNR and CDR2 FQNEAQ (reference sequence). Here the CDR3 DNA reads TGTGCCAGCAGCTTAAATACCGGACAGGTTAGCAATCAGCCCCAGCATTTT. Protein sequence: CASSLNTGQVSNQPQHF.

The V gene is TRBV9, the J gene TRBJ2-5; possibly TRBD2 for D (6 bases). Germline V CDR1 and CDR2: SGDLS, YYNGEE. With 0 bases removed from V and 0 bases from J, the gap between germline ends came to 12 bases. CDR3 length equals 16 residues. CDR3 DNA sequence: TGTGCCAGCAGCGTAGAAGGCGGGGACTACCAAGAGACCCAGTACTTC. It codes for CASSVEGGDYQETQYF.

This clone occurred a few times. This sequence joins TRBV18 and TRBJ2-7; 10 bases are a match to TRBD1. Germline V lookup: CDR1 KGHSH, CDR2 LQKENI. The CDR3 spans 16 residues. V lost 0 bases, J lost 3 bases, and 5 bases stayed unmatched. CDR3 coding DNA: TGTGCCAGCTCACCACCGGGGACAGGGGTACTCTACGAGCAGTACTTC. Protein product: CASSPPGTGVLYEQYF.

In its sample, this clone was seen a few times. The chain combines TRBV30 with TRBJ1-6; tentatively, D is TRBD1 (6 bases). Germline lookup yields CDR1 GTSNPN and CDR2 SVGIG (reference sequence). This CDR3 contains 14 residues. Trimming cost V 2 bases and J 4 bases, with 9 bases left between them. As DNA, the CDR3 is TGTGCCTGGAGTATAGGACAGTATAATTCACCCCTCCACTTT. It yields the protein CAWSIGQYNSPLHF.

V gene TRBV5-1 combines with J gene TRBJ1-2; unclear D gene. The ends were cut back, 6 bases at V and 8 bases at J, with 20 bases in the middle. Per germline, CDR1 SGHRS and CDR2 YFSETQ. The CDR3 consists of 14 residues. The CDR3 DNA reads TGCGCCAGCACCAAGGAGGACCGGACTGGCGGCTACACCTTC. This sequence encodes CASTKEDRTGGYTF.